Included here is one T cell receptor (beta chain) sequence, with context. This entry is derived from a study of blood T cell repertoires in COVID-19. Study in general: Specimens from acute and convalescent COVID-19 originated in the United States, Italy and Spain.

The data were produced by immunoSEQ multiplex PCR, yet TCRdb's version contains in-frame clones alone and is incomplete. This sample yields 30,000 to 40,000 clones, of which about 85% are seen a single time; approximately 18% belongs to the top ten. Trimming cost V 3 bases and J 6 bases, with 20 bases left between them. Germline CDR1 reads SGHTA; CDR2 reads FQGNSA. This CDR3 comprises 17 residues. The clonotype originates from a woman aged 60-75 years with active COVID-19. The sample consisted of peripheral blood. This chain links TRBV7-2 with TRBJ1-4; tentatively, D is TRBD1 (5 bases). The CDR3 loop is CASSLTVQGALYEKLFF. In nucleotides, the CDR3 is TGTGCCAGCAGCTTGACGGTGCAGGGTGCGCTGTATGAAAAACTGTTTTTT. Full variable domain (outside the CDR3, taken from reference TRBV7-2 and TRBJ1-4): GAGVSQSPSNKVTEKGKDVELRCDPISGHTALYWYRQSLGQGLEFLIYFQGNSAPDKSGLPSDRFSAERTGGSVSTLTIQRTQQEDSAVYLCASSLTVQGALYEKLFFGSGTQLSVL.